Given below is one TCR beta chain in context. Its cognate antigen is unknown. This entry is derived from a study of T cells in narcolepsy. In the study overall: Donors had narcolepsy type 1 or type 2, or were healthy controls. Whole-study results and caveats: HCRT-specific and TRIB2-specific autoreactive clonotypes appeared among same-patient CSF and blood CD4+ clonotypes. Some memory CD4+ repertoires had no autoreactive clone sequences. Blood of same and different patients, but not healthy controls, reportedly held recurring autoreactive clonotypes.

Only in-frame clones appear in the TCRdb table, and some are missing; sequencing was by immunoSEQ multiplex PCR. There are some 22,000 clones in the sample; approximately 85% occur only once, and 9.5% to 13% lies in the top ten. V lost 3 bases to trimming and J lost 15 bases; unmatched junction nucleotides: 8. CDR1 and CDR2 (germline): SEHNR, FQNEAQ (reference sequence). There are 12 residues in the CDR3. The sequencing input was memory (CD45RA-) CD4+ T cells from blood. The clonotype comes from a human donor in good health. This chain joins TRBV7-9 and TRBJ2-1; 7 bases agree with TRBD2. CDR3 nucleotides: TGTGCCAGCAGCTTTTCCGGGACTAATACGTTCTTC. It codes for CASSFSGTNTFF. Supplemented by reference TRBV7-9 and TRBJ2-1, the full variable domain reads DTGVSQNPRHKITKRGQNVTFRCDPISEHNRLYWYRQTLGQGPEFLTYFQNEAQLEKSRLLSDRFSAERPKGSFSTLEIQRTEQGDSAMYLCASSFSGTNTFFGPGTRLTVL.